The entry below gives a single TCR beta chain sequence along with its context. This record belongs to a study of blood T cell repertoires in COVID-19. On the study more broadly: From T cells, B-cell-depleted T cells, or PBMCs came the material, which was cDNA or gDNA.

Trimming cost V 8 bases and J 6 bases; bases outside gene matches: 16. Per germline, CDR1 KGHDR and CDR2 SFDVKD. The CDR3 contains 17 residues. Profiling relied on immunoSEQ multiplex PCR, and the TCRdb table lists in-frame clones only, not all of them. The data hold under 35,000 clones, with roughly 83% observed a single time. Sequenced sample: peripheral blood. The sequence was collected from a man between 65 and 85 years old with active COVID-19. This chain links TRBV24-1 with TRBJ1-5; 9 bases map to TRBD1. The CDR3 region is CATMTLAGQGLAQPQHF. The CDR3 nucleotides read TGTGCCACCATGACTCTCGCGGGACAGGGCCTGGCTCAGCCCCAGCATTTT.